This T cell receptor beta chain was profiled in a study of T cell repertoires in cytomegalovirus infection (dated by TCRdb to between 2018 and 2020). With regard to the full study: Alongside well-studied HLA-B-restricted epitopes, the peptide stimulations were aimed at recently identified HLA-C-restricted CMV epitopes, whose presentation resists viral immunomodulation. Donor HLA type was relevant to the analysis, as public TCR beta signatures indicated carriage of CMV infection together with the matching HLA type. Overall study results and their limits: In both this cohort and an independent roughly 400-donor cohort, the cumulative frequency of public TCR beta family members distinguished carriers of CMV infection plus the relevant HLA type. The ex vivo response was dominated by HLA-C-restricted CMV-specific TCR beta clonotypes, and the single most frequent clonotype in two of eight donors was supplied by these HLA-C-restricted clonotypes.

On this clonotype itself: Which antigen it targets is not known. One base away there is no much larger clone; base qualities are not given.

Sequencing relied on an Illumina HiSeq 1500. The public reads were reprocessed in TCRdb via fastp at Q25 and MiXCR, keeping in-frame beta chains. Under each unique CDR3 protein, matching rows form one entry showing the most common genes and DNA. This sample lists around 800,000 distinct CDR3 sequences; about 31% were detected once. The ten largest clonotypes hold around 11% of the sample. The CDR3 covers 13 residues, taking in both the cysteine and the phenylalanine. The CDR3 DNA has 39 bases and is translated from base 1. CDR1 SNHLY and CDR2 FYNNEI are derived from the germline V gene. V drops 9 bases and J drops 5 bases, leaving 13 bases in between. According to the study, the label for this sample's treatment or condition signals: in vitro stimulation with specific CMV peptide epitopes to enrich CMV-specific T cells.

This TCR was recovered from a human donor in good health (CMV status not recorded). Some clones in this sample may be carry-over from other donors' samples. This specimen consisted of cultured CD8+ T cells from PBMCs, obtained from culture after CMV antigen stimulation. The chain uses TRBV2 and TRBJ2-2; there is no confident call for the D gene. The CDR3 has the sequence CARRTLGTGELFF. DNA sequence: TGTGCCAGGCGAACTTTGGGAACCGGGGAGCTGTTTTTT.